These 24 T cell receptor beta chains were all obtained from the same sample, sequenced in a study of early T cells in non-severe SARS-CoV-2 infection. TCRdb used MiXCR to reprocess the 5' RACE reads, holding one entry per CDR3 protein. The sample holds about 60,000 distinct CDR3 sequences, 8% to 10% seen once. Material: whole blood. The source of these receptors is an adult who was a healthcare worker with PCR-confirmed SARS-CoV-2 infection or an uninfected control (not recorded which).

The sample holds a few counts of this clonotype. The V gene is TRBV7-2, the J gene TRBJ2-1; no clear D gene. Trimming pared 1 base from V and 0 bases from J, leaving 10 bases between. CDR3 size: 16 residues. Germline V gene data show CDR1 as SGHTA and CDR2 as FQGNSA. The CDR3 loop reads CASSLGRTRSYNEQFF. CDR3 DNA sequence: TGTGCCAGCAGCTTAGGTCGGACCCGCTCCTACAATGAGCAGTTCTTC.

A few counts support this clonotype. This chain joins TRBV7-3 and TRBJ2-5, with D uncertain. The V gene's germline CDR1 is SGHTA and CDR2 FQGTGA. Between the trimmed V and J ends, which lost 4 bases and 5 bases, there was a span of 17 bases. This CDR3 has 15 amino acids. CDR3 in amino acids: CASSSNPLDRETQYF. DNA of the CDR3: TGTGCCAGCAGCTCTAACCCCCTGGACCGGGAGACCCAGTACTTC.

The CDR3, as DNA: TGTGCCAGAAGCTTGGAAGTATCGCCCGGCCCCAGCACAGATACGCAGTATTTT. This gives the protein CARSLEVSPGPSTDTQYF. V and J are TRBV5-3 and TRBJ2-3; D is undetermined. TRBV5-3 is given ORF status, its function remaining uncertain. V lost 0 bases and J 0 bases, leaving 17 bases between the germline ends. This CDR3 region has 18 residues.

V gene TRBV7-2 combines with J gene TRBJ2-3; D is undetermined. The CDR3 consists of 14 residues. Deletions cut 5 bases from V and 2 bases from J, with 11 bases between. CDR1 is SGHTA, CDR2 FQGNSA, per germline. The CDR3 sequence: CASSIYLDTDTQYF. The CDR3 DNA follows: TGTGCCAGCAGCATTTATCTAGACACAGATACGCAGTATTTT.

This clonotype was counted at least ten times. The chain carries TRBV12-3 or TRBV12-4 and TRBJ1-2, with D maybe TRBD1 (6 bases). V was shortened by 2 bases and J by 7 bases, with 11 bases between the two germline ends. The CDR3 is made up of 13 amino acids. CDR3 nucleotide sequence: TGTGCCAGCAGTTTATCTGACAGGCGTGGCTACACCTTC. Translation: CASSLSDRRGYTF.

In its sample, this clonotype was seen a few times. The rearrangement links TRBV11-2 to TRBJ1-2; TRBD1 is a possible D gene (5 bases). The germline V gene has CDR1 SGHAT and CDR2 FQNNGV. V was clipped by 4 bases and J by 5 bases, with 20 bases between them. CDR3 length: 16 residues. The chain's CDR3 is CASSSPRRGSTYGYTF. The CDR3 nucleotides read TGTGCCAGCAGCTCACCAAGGCGGGGGTCGACGTATGGCTACACCTTC.

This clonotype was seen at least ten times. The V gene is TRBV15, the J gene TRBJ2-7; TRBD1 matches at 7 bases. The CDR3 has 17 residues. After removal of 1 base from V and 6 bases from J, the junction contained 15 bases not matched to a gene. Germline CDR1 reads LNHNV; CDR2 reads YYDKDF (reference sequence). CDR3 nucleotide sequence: TGTGCCACCAGCAGAGTTTCAGGGGGAATCTGGGGTGGCGAGCAGTACGTC. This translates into CATSRVSGGIWGGEQYV.

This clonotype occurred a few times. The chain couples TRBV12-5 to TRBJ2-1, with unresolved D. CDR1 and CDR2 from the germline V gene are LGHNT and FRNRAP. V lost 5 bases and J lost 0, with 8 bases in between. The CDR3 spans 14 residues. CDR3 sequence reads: CASGKEFSYNEQFF. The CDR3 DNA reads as TGTGCTAGTGGTAAGGAATTCTCCTACAATGAGCAGTTCTTC.

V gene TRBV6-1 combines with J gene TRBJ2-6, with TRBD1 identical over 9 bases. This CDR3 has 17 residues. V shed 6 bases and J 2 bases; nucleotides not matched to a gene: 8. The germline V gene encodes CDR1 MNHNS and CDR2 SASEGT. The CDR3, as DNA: TGTGCCAGCAGGGGGGACAGGGCAGACGCTGGGGCCAACGTCCTGACTTTC. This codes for CASRGDRADAGANVLTF.

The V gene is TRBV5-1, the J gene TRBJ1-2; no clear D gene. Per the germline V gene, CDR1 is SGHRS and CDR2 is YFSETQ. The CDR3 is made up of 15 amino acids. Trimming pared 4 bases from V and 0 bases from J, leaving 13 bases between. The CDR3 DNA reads TGCGCCAGCAGCCTCATTGGGTCACCTAACTATGGCTACACCTTC. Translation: CASSLIGSPNYGYTF.

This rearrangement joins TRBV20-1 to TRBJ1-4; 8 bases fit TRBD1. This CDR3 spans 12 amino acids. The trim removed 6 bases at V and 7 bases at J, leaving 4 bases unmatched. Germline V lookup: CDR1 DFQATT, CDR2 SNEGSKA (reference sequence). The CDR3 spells CSATTGGEKLFF. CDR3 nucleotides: TGCAGTGCCACCACAGGGGGTGAAAAACTGTTTTTT.

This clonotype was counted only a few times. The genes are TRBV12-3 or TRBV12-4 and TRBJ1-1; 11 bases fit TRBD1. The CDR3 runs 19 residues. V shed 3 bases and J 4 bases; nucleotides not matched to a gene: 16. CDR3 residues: CASSLAPGTGGRLGTEAFF. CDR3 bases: TGTGCCAGCAGTTTGGCCCCCGGGACAGGGGGAAGGTTGGGCACTGAAGCTTTCTTT.

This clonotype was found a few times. CDR3 sequence: CASSQVLDTGELFF. The CDR3 bases are TGTGCCAGCAGCCAAGTGTTGGATACCGGGGAGCTGTTTTTT. This chain uses TRBV3-1 with TRBJ2-2, with D unresolved. CDR3 length: 14 amino acids. The V and J ends lost 1 base and 5 bases respectively, with 8 bases between them. CDR1 LGHDT and CDR2 YNNKEL come from the germline V gene (reference sequence).

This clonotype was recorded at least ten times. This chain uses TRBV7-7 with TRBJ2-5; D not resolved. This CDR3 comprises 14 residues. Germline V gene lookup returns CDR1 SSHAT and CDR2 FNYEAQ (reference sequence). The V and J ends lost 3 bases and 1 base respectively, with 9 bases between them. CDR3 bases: TGTGCCAGCAGCTTGGGCCGCACCCAAGAGACCCAGTACTTC. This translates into CASSLGRTQETQYF. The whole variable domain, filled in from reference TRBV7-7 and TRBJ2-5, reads GAGVSQSPRYKVTKRGQDVTLRCDPISSHATLYWYQQALGQGPEFLTYFNYEAQPDKSGLPSDRFSAERPEGSISTLTIQRTEQRDSAMYRCASSLGRTQETQYFGPGTRLLVL.

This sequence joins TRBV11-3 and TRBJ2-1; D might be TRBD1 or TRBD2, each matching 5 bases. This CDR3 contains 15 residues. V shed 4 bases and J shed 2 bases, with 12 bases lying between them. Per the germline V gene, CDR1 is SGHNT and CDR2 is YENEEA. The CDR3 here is CASSSRDGPYNEQFF. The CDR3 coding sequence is TGTGCCAGCAGCTCCCGGGACGGACCCTACAATGAGCAGTTCTTC.

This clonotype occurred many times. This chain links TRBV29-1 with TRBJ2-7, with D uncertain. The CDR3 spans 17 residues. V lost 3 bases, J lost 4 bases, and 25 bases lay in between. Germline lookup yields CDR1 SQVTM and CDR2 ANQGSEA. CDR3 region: CSVDYPLRYRPLYEQYV. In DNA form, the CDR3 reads TGCAGCGTTGATTACCCCTTAAGATACCGACCCCTTTACGAGCAGTACGTC.

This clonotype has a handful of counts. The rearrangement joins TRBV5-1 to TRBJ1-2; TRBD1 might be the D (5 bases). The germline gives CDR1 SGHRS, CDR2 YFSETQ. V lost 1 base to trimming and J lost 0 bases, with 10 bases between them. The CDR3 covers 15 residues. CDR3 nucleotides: TGCGCCAGCAGCTTGATCACAGGAGCTAACTATGGCTACACCTTC. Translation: CASSLITGANYGYTF.

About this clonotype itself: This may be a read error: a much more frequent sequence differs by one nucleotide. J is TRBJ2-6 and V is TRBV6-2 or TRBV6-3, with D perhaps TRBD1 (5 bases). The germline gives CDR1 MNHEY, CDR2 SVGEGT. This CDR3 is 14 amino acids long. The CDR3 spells CASRLASGANILTF. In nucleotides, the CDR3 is TGTGCCAGCAGACTCGCTAGTGGGGCCAACATCCTGACTTTC.

The chain's CDR3 is CASSSLETTDTQYF. The CDR3 DNA sequence: TGTGCCAGCAGCTCTCTAGAGACCACAGATACGCAGTATTTT. The chain is built from TRBV7-2 and TRBJ2-3; no clear D gene. Germline V gives CDR1 SGHTA, CDR2 FQGNSA. The CDR3 is 14 amino acids. Between the trimmed V and J ends, which lost 4 bases and 2 bases, there was a span of 10 bases.

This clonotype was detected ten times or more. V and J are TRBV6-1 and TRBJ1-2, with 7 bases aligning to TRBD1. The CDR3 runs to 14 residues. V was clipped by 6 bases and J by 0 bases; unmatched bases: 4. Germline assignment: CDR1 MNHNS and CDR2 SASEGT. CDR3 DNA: TGTGCCAGCAGCGCGGGGACAGCTAACTATGGCTACACCTTC. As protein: CASSAGTANYGYTF.

CDR3 sequence reads: CASSLGPTQTGTEAFF. The CDR3 DNA follows: TGTGCCAGCAGTTTGGGGCCGACCCAAACGGGCACTGAAGCTTTCTTT. The rearrangement uses TRBV12-3 or TRBV12-4 and TRBJ1-1; D perhaps matches TRBD1 (5 bases). The CDR3 has 16 residues. V was cut by 3 bases and J by 4 bases, with 18 bases left in between.

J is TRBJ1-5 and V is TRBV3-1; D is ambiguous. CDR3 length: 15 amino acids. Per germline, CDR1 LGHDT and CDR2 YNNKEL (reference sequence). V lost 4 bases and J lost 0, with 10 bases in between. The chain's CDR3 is CASSPWLSSNQPQHF. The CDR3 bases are TGTGCCAGCAGCCCGTGGTTGAGTAGCAATCAGCCCCAGCATTTT.

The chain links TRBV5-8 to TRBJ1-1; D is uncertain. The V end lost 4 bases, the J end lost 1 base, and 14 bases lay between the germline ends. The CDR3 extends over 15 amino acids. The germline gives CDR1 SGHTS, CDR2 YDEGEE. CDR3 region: CASSPKQLANTEAFF. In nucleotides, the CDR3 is TGTGCCAGCAGCCCGAAACAGCTAGCGAACACTGAAGCTTTCTTT.

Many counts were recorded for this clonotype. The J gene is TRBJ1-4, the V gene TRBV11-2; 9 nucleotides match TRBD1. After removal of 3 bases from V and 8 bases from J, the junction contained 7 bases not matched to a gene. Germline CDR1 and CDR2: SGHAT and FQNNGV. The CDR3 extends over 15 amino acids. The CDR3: CASSFRRDREEKLFF. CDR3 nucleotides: TGTGCCAGCAGCTTTCGCCGGGACAGGGAAGAAAAACTGTTTTTT.